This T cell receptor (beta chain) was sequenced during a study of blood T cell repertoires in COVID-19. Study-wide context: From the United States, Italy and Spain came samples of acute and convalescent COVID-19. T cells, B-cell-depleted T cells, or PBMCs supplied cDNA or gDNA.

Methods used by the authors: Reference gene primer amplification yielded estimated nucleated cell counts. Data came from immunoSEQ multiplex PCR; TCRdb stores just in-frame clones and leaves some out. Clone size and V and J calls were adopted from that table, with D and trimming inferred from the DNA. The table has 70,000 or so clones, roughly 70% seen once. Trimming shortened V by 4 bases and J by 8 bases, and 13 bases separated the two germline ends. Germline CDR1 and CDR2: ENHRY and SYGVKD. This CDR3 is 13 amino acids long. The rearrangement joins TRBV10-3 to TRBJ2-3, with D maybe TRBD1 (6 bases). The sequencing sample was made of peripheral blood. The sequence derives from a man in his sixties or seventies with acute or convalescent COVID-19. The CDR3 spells CAISGQATGTQYF. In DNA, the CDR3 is TGTGCCATCAGTGGACAGGCAACGGGTACGCAGTATTTT.